This T cell receptor (beta chain) was documented in a study of shared clonotypes between healthy human individuals. Study-wide results and caveats: Some naive CD4 clonotypes, roughly 5%, turned up in common across a handful of donors.

DNA at around 190 ng, around 30,000 T cell genomes, went into sorted-subset replicate PCRs. The method was immunoSEQ multiplex PCR; TCRdb's version includes in-frame clones alone and lacks a portion of them. Counted here are about 1 million clones, around 75% occurring once; the ten biggest clones make up roughly 1.5%. CDR1 and CDR2 from the germline V gene are LNHNV and YYDKDF (reference sequence). The CDR3 has 16 amino acids. V was pared by 0 bases and J by 0 bases, with 10 bases between. Remarks on this clone: Antigen: not known.

This chain joins TRBV15 and TRBJ2-3, with D unresolved. Specimen: memory CD4+ T cells sorted from blood. Sample subset: CD45RA-negative fraction. The source is a man aged 18 to 29 in good health. CDR3 protein: CATSRDPPLSTDTQYF. The CDR3 DNA is TGTGCCACCAGCAGAGACCCTCCCCTGAGCACAGATACGCAGTATTTT.